Given below is one T cell receptor (beta chain) in context. The sample holds a few counts of this clonotype. Which antigen it targets is not known. Base qualities are not at hand, and no much larger clone is one base apart. These data are taken from a study of CD8 T cells in ankylosing spondylitis (dated by TCRdb to about 2017). Regarding the study in general: T cell receptor beta repertoires were profiled in healthy donors and ankylosing spondylitis patients so that disease-linked TCR variants could be found. The full study cohort comprised about 24 ankylosing spondylitis patients and over 95 healthy donors. Peripheral blood was sampled, and synovial fluid was also collected from ankylosing spondylitis patients.

TCRdb shows the sequencer as Illumina HiSeq 2500. Quantitative 5'-RACE with molecular barcodes was the method used to prepare the TCR beta libraries. In the authors' own workflow: To identify disease-linked TCR variants, a new computational method was used, one built on a probabilistic model of VDJ rearrangement. TCRdb ran its own pipeline on the public reads, namely fastp trimming at Q25 and MiXCR clone calling, and kept in-frame beta chains. When rows share a CDR3 protein, they turn into one entry using the most common DNA and genes. The V and J calls were not made by the authors but by TCRdb's processing. The sample records hundreds of thousands of distinct CDR3 sequences, around 21% of which are singletons. The ten largest clonotypes hold roughly 3.4% of the sample. Study-wide conclusions, independent of this receptor: The disease-linked clones were reported as significantly enriched in matched synovial fluid samples from ankylosing spondylitis patients. Blood from ankylosing spondylitis patients appeared to be characterized by a TCR beta motif made up of about 8 highly homologous amino acid variants. Some motif variants had previously been reported in the synovial fluid and blood of reactive arthritis patients, which suggests shared mechanisms of disease initiation. In peripheral blood, the disease-linked clones were found at relatively low frequencies and had a CD8+ phenotype.

The germline V gene encodes CDR1 SEHNR and CDR2 FQNEAQ (reference sequence). The CDR3 runs 15 residues from the cysteine to the phenylalanine. Of the read, only the CDR3 DNA is kept; its 45 bases are in frame from base 1. V was cut back by 5 bases and J by 9 bases, leaving a gap of 20 bases between them. The chain uses TRBV7-9 and TRBJ2-1; the D region possibly corresponds to TRBD2 (5 bases align). The source material was blood, either unsorted or a sorted T cell fraction (not recorded which). The receptor comes from a female donor with ankylosing spondylitis or in good health (not recorded which). The DNA sequence follows: TGTGCCAGCAGCCGCGGCCTGAGGGAGATAGGTGAGCAGTTCTTC. Its coded protein is CASSRGLREIGEQFF.